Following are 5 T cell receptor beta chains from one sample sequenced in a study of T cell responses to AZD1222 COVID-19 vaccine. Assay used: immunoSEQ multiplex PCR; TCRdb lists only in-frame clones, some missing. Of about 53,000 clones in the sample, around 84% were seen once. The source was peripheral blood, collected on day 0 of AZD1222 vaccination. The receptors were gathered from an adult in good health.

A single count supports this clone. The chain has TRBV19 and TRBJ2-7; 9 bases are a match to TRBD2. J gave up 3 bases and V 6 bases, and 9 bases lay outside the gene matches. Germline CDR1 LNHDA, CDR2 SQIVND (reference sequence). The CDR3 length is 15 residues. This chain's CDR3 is CASRLAGEGLYEQYF. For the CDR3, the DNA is TGTGCCAGTAGATTAGCGGGAGAGGGGCTCTACGAGCAGTACTTC.

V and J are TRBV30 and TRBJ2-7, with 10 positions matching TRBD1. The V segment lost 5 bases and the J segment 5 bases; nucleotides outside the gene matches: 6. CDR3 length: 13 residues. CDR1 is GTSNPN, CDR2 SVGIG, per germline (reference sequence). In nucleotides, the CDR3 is TGTGCCTGGGACAGGGGGCTCGGGGACGAGCAGTACTTC. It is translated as CAWDRGLGDEQYF.

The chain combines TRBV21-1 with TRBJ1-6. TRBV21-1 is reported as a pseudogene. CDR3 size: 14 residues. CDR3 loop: CARGGGFGDSPLHF. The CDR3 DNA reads TGTGCCAGAGGGGGGGGCTTCGGTGATTCACCCCTCCACTTT.

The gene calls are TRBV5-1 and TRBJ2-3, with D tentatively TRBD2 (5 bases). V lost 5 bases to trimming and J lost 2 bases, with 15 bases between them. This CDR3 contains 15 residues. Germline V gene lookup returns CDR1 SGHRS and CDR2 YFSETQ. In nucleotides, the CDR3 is TGCGCCAGCAGACGCCTCATGGAGGCCACAGATACGCAGTATTTT. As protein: CASRRLMEATDTQYF. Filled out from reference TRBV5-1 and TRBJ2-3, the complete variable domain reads KAGVTQTPRYLIKTRGQQVTLSCSPISGHRSVSWYQQTPGQGLQFLFEYFSETQRNKGNFPGRFSGRQFSNSRSEMNVSTLELGDSALYLCASRRLMEATDTQYFGPGTRLTVL.

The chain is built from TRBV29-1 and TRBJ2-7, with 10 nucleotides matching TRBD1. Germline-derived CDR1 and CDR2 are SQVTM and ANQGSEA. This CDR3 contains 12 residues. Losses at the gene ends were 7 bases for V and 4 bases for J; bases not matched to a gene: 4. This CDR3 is CSGGDRGYEQYF. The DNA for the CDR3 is TGCAGCGGCGGGGACAGGGGTTACGAGCAGTACTTC.